Below, 16 T cell receptor beta chains from the same sample are listed, as sequenced in a study of blood T cell repertoires in COVID-19. The assay was immunoSEQ multiplex PCR, and TCRdb's table has in-frame clones only and misses some. Of approximately 170,000 clones in the sample, less than 85% were seen once. The specimen was peripheral blood. These receptors were collected from a woman older than 75 with acute or convalescent COVID-19.

CDR3 DNA: TGTGCCAGCAGTTGGTCGACGGGTTGGAACACTGAAGCTTTCTTT. It codes for CASSWSTGWNTEAFF. The rearrangement links TRBV27 to TRBJ1-1; no definite D call. This CDR3 comprises 15 residues. V lost 4 bases and J lost 1, with 13 bases in between. Looked up from germline, CDR1 is MNHEY and CDR2 is SMNVEV (reference sequence).

This clone was detected once. The chain employs TRBV5-1 and TRBJ2-3; D is ambiguous. V shed 4 bases and J shed 3 bases, with 12 bases lying between them. CDR3 length: 14 residues. Germline CDR1 reads SGHRS; CDR2 reads YFSETQ. CDR3 DNA: TGCGCCAGCAGCCGAGGTATTGATACAGATACGCAGTATTTT. It codes for CASSRGIDTDTQYF.

CDR3 region: CASSRTLYFEPPGPQHF. The CDR3 bases are TGTGCCAGCAGCCGAACCCTATATTTTGAGCCACCAGGGCCCCAGCATTTT. The chain is built from TRBV3-1 (or the pseudogene TRBV3-2) and TRBJ1-5, with D unclear. CDR1 is LGHDT and CDR2 is YNNKEL in the germline V gene (reference sequence). V lost 4 bases to trimming and J lost 9 bases, with 25 bases between them. This CDR3 contains 17 residues.

The chain uses TRBV15 and TRBJ2-7; 8 bases match TRBD2. V dropped 0 bases and J dropped 1; count of bases not matched to a gene: 11. The CDR3 runs to 18 residues. Looked up from germline, CDR1 is LNHNV and CDR2 is YYDKDF (reference sequence). The CDR3 spells CATSRDLSYGGRSYEQYF. CDR3 coding DNA: TGTGCCACCAGCAGAGATTTGTCCTACGGCGGGAGGTCCTACGAGCAGTACTTC.

J is TRBJ1-3 and V is TRBV4-2; D remains ambiguous. The CDR3 is 18 residues long. The germline V gene encodes CDR1 LGHNA and CDR2 YNFKEQ. Trimming pared 1 base from V and 0 bases from J, leaving 16 bases between. This chain's CDR3 is CASSQGMREIFSGNTIYF. The CDR3 DNA reads TGTGCCAGCAGCCAAGGCATGAGGGAGATATTCTCTGGAAACACCATATATTTT.

The J gene is TRBJ2-7, the V gene TRBV19; possible D gene TRBD2, 6 bases. The CDR3 sequence is 16 residues long. Germline lookup yields CDR1 LNHDA and CDR2 SQIVND (reference sequence). V lost 3 bases to trimming and J lost 0 bases, with 15 bases between them. CDR3 DNA sequence: TGTGCCAGTAGTATCCGCCCGGGGGAAAGCTCCTACGAGCAGTACTTC. Translated, it gives CASSIRPGESSYEQYF.

This clone has a single count. The chain combines TRBV28 with TRBJ2-5; TRBD1 matches 7 bases. The CDR3 runs 14 residues. Germline-derived CDR1 and CDR2 are MDHEN and SYDVKM. J lost 5 bases, V lost 5 bases, and 8 bases had no gene match. DNA for the CDR3: TGTGCCAGCAGTACCACCACAGGGGCCGAGACCCAGTACTTC. As protein: CASSTTTGAETQYF.

This clone has a handful of counts. The rearrangement joins TRBV4-2 to TRBJ2-1; 7 nucleotides agree with TRBD2. CDR3 length: 15 amino acids. Germline assignment: CDR1 LGHNA and CDR2 YNFKEQ. The V segment lost 2 bases and the J segment 8 bases; nucleotides outside the gene matches: 9. CDR3 sequence reads: CASSQSRDYIDEQFF. In nucleotides, the CDR3 is TGTGCCAGCAGCCAATCCCGGGACTATATCGATGAGCAGTTCTTC.

This chain joins TRBV29-1 and TRBJ1-3; D not certain. CDR3 length: 14 residues. The ends were cut back, 0 bases at V and 2 bases at J, with 8 bases in the middle. Looked up from germline, CDR1 is SQVTM and CDR2 is ANQGSEA. In nucleotides, the CDR3 is TGCAGCGTTGAAGAAGCACCGACTGGAAACACCATATATTTT. This translates into CSVEEAPTGNTIYF.

The V call is TRBV29-1, the J call TRBJ2-1; tentatively, D is TRBD2 (5 bases). This CDR3 has 14 amino acids. The germline CDR1 and CDR2 sequences are SQVTM and ANQGSEA. V lost 1 base and J 2 bases, leaving 9 bases between the germline ends. The CDR3 reads CSVEGGSTYNEQFF. The CDR3 nucleotides read TGCAGCGTTGAAGGAGGGTCCACCTACAATGAGCAGTTCTTC.

In the case of this clone: The same CDR3 is also encoded by other DNA sequences in this sample. This sequence joins TRBV30 and TRBJ2-3; 8 bases agree with TRBD1. V shed 4 bases and J 4 bases; nucleotides not matched to a gene: 4. Germline-derived CDR1 and CDR2 are GTSNPN and SVGIG (reference sequence). The CDR3 consists of 13 residues. The CDR3 nucleotides read TGTGCCTGGAAAGCAGGGGGCGCAGATACGCAGTATTTT. Protein sequence: CAWKAGGADTQYF.

The chain has TRBV11-3 and TRBJ2-2; 11 bases fit TRBD2. Trimming at V came to 2 bases and at J to 1 base, leaving 3 bases not matched to a gene. The germline gives CDR1 SGHNT, CDR2 YENEEA. The CDR3 is made up of 17 amino acids. The CDR3 DNA sequence: TGTGCCAGCAGCTTACCGGGACTAGCGGAGAACACCGGGGAGCTGTTTTTT. Translated, it gives CASSLPGLAENTGELFF.

This sequence joins TRBV28 and TRBJ2-5, with 7 bases identical to TRBD1. The CDR3 spans 14 residues. Trimming removed 7 bases from V and 5 bases from J; junction bases left unmatched: 10. CDR1 is MDHEN, CDR2 SYDVKM, per germline. The chain's CDR3 is CASKPTGAWETQYF. CDR3 in DNA: TGTGCCAGCAAACCAACAGGGGCCTGGGAGACCCAGTACTTC.

This clone was detected only once. The chain has TRBV4-2 and TRBJ2-5; tentative D call: TRBD1 (6 bases). The CDR3 extends over 15 amino acids. CDR1 and CDR2 from the germline V gene are LGHNA and YNFKEQ. V was cut by 4 bases and J by 4 bases, with 16 bases left in between. CDR3 sequence (DNA): TGTGCCAGCAGCCGCCGTGAGGGGGAAGGAGAGACCCAGTACTTC. Translating gives CASSRREGEGETQYF.

This clone was observed a few times. The chain couples TRBV28 to TRBJ1-1, with D possibly being TRBD1 (6 bases). V dropped 7 bases and J dropped 1 base, with 13 bases sitting between them. The V gene's germline CDR1 is MDHEN and CDR2 SYDVKM. CDR3 size: 14 residues. The DNA for the CDR3 is TGTGCCAGCACCCCGGGGGGGCGGAACACTGAAGCTTTCTTT. The encoded protein is CASTPGGRNTEAFF.

This clone was picked up one time. This sequence joins TRBV11-2 and TRBJ2-5; D unresolved. The V end was cut by 0 bases, the J end by 5 bases, with 16 bases between. The CDR3 spans 16 residues. Germline-derived CDR1 and CDR2 are SGHAT and FQNNGV. The CDR3 region has the DNA TGTGCCAGCAGCTTAGATGGAAGCCGCCCGAGGGAGACCCAGTACTTC. Its protein product is CASSLDGSRPRETQYF. The variable domain in full, with the rest retrieved from reference TRBV11-2 and TRBJ2-5, is EAGVAQSPRYKIIEKRQSVAFWCNPISGHATLYWYQQILGQGPKLLIQFQNNGVVDDSQLPKDRFSAERLKGVDSTLKIQPAKLEDSAVYLCASSLDGSRPRETQYFGPGTRLLVL.